The T cell receptor (beta chain) under discussion was sequenced for a study of glioma-infiltrating T cells after dendritic cell vaccination. Using immunoSEQ multiplex PCR, the repertoire was profiled, and TCRdb retains in-frame clones only, with some absent. The repertoire has over 3,000 clones, roughly 92% of them found once; the top ten carry approximately 5.1%. The length of the CDR3 is 12 residues. Trimming removed 6 bases from V and 4 bases from J, with 10 bases in between. The germline V gene has CDR1 MDHEN and CDR2 SYDVKM. The rearrangement links TRBV28 to TRBJ2-7; D ambiguous. Specimen: blood, collected before dendritic cell vaccination. This TCR came from a human donor with glioblastoma. CDR3 nucleotide sequence: TGTGCCAGCAGGGCCCTCGGGTACGAGCAGTACTTC. Amino acids: CASRALGYEQYF.